The 32 T cell receptor beta chains below all came from one sample that was sequenced in a study of ipilimumab plus nivolumab after autologous stem cell transplantation. Assay: immunoSEQ multiplex PCR; the TCRdb copy retains only in-frame clones and omits some. This table has under 30,000 clones, around 84% appearing once. The source material was PBMCs, sampled in a trial of ipilimumab plus nivolumab as post-transplant consolidation. These TCRs come from a male donor with diffuse large B-cell lymphoma.

The genes are TRBV6-5 and TRBJ2-5; possible D gene TRBD2, 5 bases. This CDR3 spans 14 amino acids. Germline V gene sequence: CDR1 MNHEY, CDR2 SVGAGI. V lost 4 bases and J lost 5, with 14 bases in between. The CDR3 loop reads CASSLGPGGETQYF. The CDR3 DNA reads TGTGCCAGCAGTTTAGGACCCGGCGGGGAGACCCAGTACTTC.

The rearrangement links TRBV6-5 to TRBJ1-1, with D possibly being TRBD1 (6 bases). The CDR3 runs 13 residues. Per germline, CDR1 MNHEY and CDR2 SVGAGI. The V and J ends lost 6 bases and 4 bases respectively, with 12 bases between them. The CDR3 loop is CASSLRGFTEAFF. The DNA for the CDR3 is TGTGCCAGCAGCCTCAGGGGATTCACTGAAGCTTTCTTT.

This CDR3 reads CASSYSTVAETQYF. The DNA for the CDR3 is TGTGCCAGCAGTTACTCGACAGTGGCAGAGACCCAGTACTTC. The chain combines TRBV6-5 with TRBJ2-5; possibly TRBD1 for D (5 bases). CDR1 MNHEY and CDR2 SVGAGI come from the germline V gene. The CDR3 totals 14 residues. V lost 0 bases, J lost 4 bases, and 9 bases lay in between.

The V and J genes are TRBV5-1 and TRBJ1-2, with 9 bases matching TRBD1. This CDR3 is built from 14 residues. V shed 1 base, J shed 8 bases, and the junction held 6 bases outside the gene matches. Germline V gives CDR1 SGHRS, CDR2 YFSETQ. CDR3 coding DNA: TGCGCCAGCAGCTTGAACCGGGACAGGGACGGCTACACCTTC. It translates to CASSLNRDRDGYTF.

The V and J genes are TRBV10-1 and TRBJ2-7, with 7 nucleotides matching TRBD1. V was clipped by 11 bases and J by 1 base; unmatched bases: 8. The CDR3 runs 13 residues. Germline CDR1 reads WNHNN; CDR2 reads SYGVQD (reference sequence). The CDR3 spells CAGRQGRSYEQYF. The CDR3 DNA reads TGCGCCGGGCGACAGGGTAGATCCTACGAGCAGTACTTC.

The V and J genes are TRBV10-1 and TRBJ2-7; 11 bases are shared with TRBD1. The CDR3 spans 15 residues. The junction had 3 bases not matched to a gene; V was cut back by 2 bases and J by 3 bases. Looked up from germline, CDR1 is WNHNN and CDR2 is SYGVQD (reference sequence). CDR3 sequence reads: CASSEPGQGVYEQYF. DNA for the CDR3: TGCGCCAGCAGTGAGCCGGGACAGGGGGTCTACGAGCAGTACTTC.

The CDR3 loop reads CASSLMGQTNEKLFF. The CDR3 DNA is TGCGCCAGCAGCTTGATGGGACAGACTAATGAAAAACTGTTTTTT. This chain joins TRBV5-1 and TRBJ1-4; 7 nucleotides agree with TRBD1. This CDR3 is 15 amino acids long. J was trimmed by 2 bases and V by 1 base; bases with no gene match: 2. Germline V gene sequence: CDR1 SGHRS, CDR2 YFSETQ.

This chain links TRBV7-6 with TRBJ2-7; 9 bases match TRBD1. The germline CDR1 and CDR2 sequences are SGHVS and FNYEAQ. The CDR3 is 14 residues long. After removal of 5 bases from V and 2 bases from J, the junction contained 4 bases not matched to a gene. The CDR3 region has the DNA TGTGCCAGCAGCCTCCGGGACAGGGCCTACGAGCAGTACTTC. The encoded protein is CASSLRDRAYEQYF.

The chain combines TRBV5-1 with TRBJ1-3, with TRBD1 matching 8 bases. The junction had 3 bases not matched to a gene; V was cut back by 4 bases and J by 0 bases. This CDR3 spans 15 amino acids. Germline V CDR1 and CDR2: SGHRS, YFSETQ. In DNA, the CDR3 is TGCGCCAGCAGCACCGGACAGGGCTCTGGAAACACCATATATTTT. Amino acids: CASSTGQGSGNTIYF. Full variable domain (missing parts from reference TRBV5-1 and TRBJ1-3): KAGVTQTPRYLIKTRGQQVTLSCSPISGHRSVSWYQQTPGQGLQFLFEYFSETQRNKGNFPGRFSGRQFSNSRSEMNVSTLELGDSALYLCASSTGQGSGNTIYFGEGSWLTVV.

This chain joins TRBV19 and TRBJ1-2; weak D call: TRBD1 (5 bases). The length of the CDR3 is 15 residues. The V end lost 8 bases, the J end lost 5 bases, and 21 bases lay between the germline ends. Germline-derived CDR1 and CDR2 are LNHDA and SQIVND (reference sequence). CDR3 in amino acids: CASRPRGDPTYGYTF. The CDR3 nucleotides read TGTGCCAGTCGTCCACGGGGGGATCCGACTTATGGCTACACCTTC.

The chain combines TRBV5-1 with TRBJ1-1; D gene uncertain. Germline assignment: CDR1 SGHRS and CDR2 YFSETQ. The CDR3 extends over 16 amino acids. The V end was cut by 4 bases, the J end by 1 base, with 17 bases between. For the CDR3, the DNA is TGCGCCAGCAGCCCCGACATAAGGACGGCGAACACTGAAGCTTTCTTT. Protein product: CASSPDIRTANTEAFF.

This chain links TRBV5-1 with TRBJ2-5, with 7 bases fitting TRBD1. J was trimmed by 1 base and V by 5 bases; bases with no gene match: 5. Germline V CDR1 and CDR2: SGHRS, YFSETQ. There are 14 residues in the CDR3. Written as DNA, the CDR3 is TGCGCCAGCAGGTGGGCAGGGGGCCAAGAGACCCAGTACTTC. Protein: CASRWAGGQETQYF.

The J gene is TRBJ2-7, the V gene TRBV7-9, with D perhaps TRBD1 (6 bases). V gave up 5 bases and J gave up 5 bases, with 13 bases separating them. Germline loops: CDR1 SEHNR, CDR2 FQNEAQ (reference sequence). This CDR3 comprises 13 residues. The CDR3 DNA sequence: TGTGCCAGCAGCCCTAGGGGGTGGGACGAGCAGTACTTC. Protein: CASSPRGWDEQYF.

The J gene is TRBJ1-3, the V gene TRBV2, with 10 bases aligning to TRBD1. V was pared by 4 bases and J by 0 bases, with 12 bases of the junction left unmatched. CDR1 and CDR2 (germline): SNHLY, FYNNEI. CDR3 length equals 19 residues. This chain's CDR3 is CASSVNGQGGFISGNTIYF. Here the CDR3 DNA reads TGTGCCAGCAGTGTAAATGGACAGGGGGGTTTTATCTCTGGAAACACCATATATTTT.

The rearrangement joins TRBV6-1 to TRBJ2-5, with 8 nucleotides matching TRBD1. After removal of 10 bases from V and 5 bases from J, the junction contained 12 bases not matched to a gene. The CDR3 sequence is 14 residues long. Germline CDR1 is MNHNS and CDR2 is SASEGT. CDR3 nucleotide sequence: TGTGCCATTTACGAACAGGGGGGACGTGAGACCCAGTACTTC. The encoded protein is CAIYEQGGRETQYF.

CDR3 loop: CASGFTPGGRAFF. The CDR3, as DNA: TGTGCTAGTGGTTTTACCCCGGGGGGAAGAGCTTTCTTT. This chain links TRBV12-5 with TRBJ1-1; D is possibly TRBD1 (5 bases). V lost 3 bases and J lost 10, with 15 bases in between. The CDR3 is made up of 13 amino acids. Germline V gene sequence: CDR1 LGHNT, CDR2 FRNRAP.

The V call is TRBV19, the J call TRBJ1-1; D gene unclear. Germline loops: CDR1 LNHDA, CDR2 SQIVND (reference sequence). This CDR3 has 13 residues. V gave up 7 bases and J gave up 0 bases, with 9 bases separating them. DNA of the CDR3: TGTGCCAGTAAAATAAACATGAACACTGAAGCTTTCTTT. This translates into CASKINMNTEAFF. The full variable domain, completed using reference TRBV19 and TRBJ1-1, is DGGITQSPKYLFRKEGQNVTLSCEQNLNHDAMYWYRQDPGQGLRLIYYSQIVNDFQKGDIAEGYSVSREKKESFPLTVTSAQKNPTAFYLCASKINMNTEAFFGQGTRLTVV.

J is TRBJ2-1 and V is TRBV5-4, with D possibly being TRBD1 or TRBD2 (5 bases each). CDR1 is SGHNT, CDR2 YYREEE, per germline (reference sequence). The CDR3 loop spans 12 amino acids. Trimming removed 4 bases from V and 9 bases from J, with 11 bases in between. The CDR3 loop is CASSEGLGEQFF. Written as DNA, the CDR3 is TGTGCCAGCAGCGAGGGGTTGGGTGAGCAGTTCTTC.

A few counts support this clone. The V gene is TRBV7-2, the J gene TRBJ1-5; unclear D gene. CDR3 length: 13 residues. V was shortened by 8 bases and J by 6 bases, with 14 bases between the two germline ends. CDR1 is SGHTA, CDR2 FQGNSA, per germline. The CDR3 DNA follows: TGTGCCAGCGGCGGTAGCCGGGTTCAGCCCCAGCATTTT. Translating it yields CASGGSRVQPQHF. Using reference TRBV7-2 and TRBJ1-5 for the parts outside the CDR3, the full variable domain is GAGVSQSPSNKVTEKGKDVELRCDPISGHTALYWYRQSLGQGLEFLIYFQGNSAPDKSGLPSDRFSAERTGGSVSTLTIQRTQQEDSAVYLCASGGSRVQPQHFGDGTRLSIL.

This clone has a handful of counts. The CDR3 spells CASSGTGGTEAFF. In DNA form, the CDR3 reads TGTGCCAGCAGTGGGACAGGGGGCACTGAAGCTTTCTTT. V gene TRBV2 combines with J gene TRBJ1-1, with TRBD1 matching over 10 bases. CDR3 size: 13 residues. With V trimmed by 4 bases and J by 4 bases, 0 bases remained unmatched. Germline lookup yields CDR1 SNHLY and CDR2 FYNNEI.

The J gene is TRBJ2-2, the V gene TRBV5-4; 12 bases line up with TRBD1. The CDR3 covers 17 residues. The germline CDR1 and CDR2 sequences are SGHNT and YYREEE (reference sequence). The V gene end was trimmed by 0 bases and the J gene end by 4 bases; junction bases not matched to a gene: 4. The CDR3 region is CASSLGGQGASTGELFF. For the CDR3, the DNA is TGTGCCAGCAGCTTGGGGGGACAGGGGGCGAGCACCGGGGAGCTGTTTTTT. Supplemented by reference TRBV5-4 and TRBJ2-2, the full variable domain reads ETGVTQSPTHLIKTRGQQVTLRCSSQSGHNTVSWYQQALGQGPQFIFQYYREEENGRGNFPPRFSGLQFPNYSSELNVNALELDDSALYLCASSLGGQGASTGELFFGEGSRLTVL.

This rearrangement joins TRBV27 to TRBJ1-5; tentative D call: TRBD1 (6 bases). In germline, CDR1 is MNHEY, CDR2 SMNVEV (reference sequence). V gave up 10 bases and J gave up 0 bases, with 22 bases separating them. The CDR3 extends over 17 amino acids. CDR3 protein: CATRGTGSSYSNQPQHF. The CDR3, as DNA: TGTGCCACCCGTGGTACAGGGTCTTCTTATAGCAATCAGCCCCAGCATTTT.

CDR3 residues: CASSLGTSGGDSLTTQYF. CDR3 sequence (DNA): TGTGCCAGCAGCTTAGGGACTAGCGGGGGGGATTCGTTAACGACCCAGTACTTC. The rearrangement joins TRBV7-2 to TRBJ2-5; TRBD2 agrees at 15 bases. J was trimmed by 7 bases and V by 1 base; bases with no gene match: 10. Germline loops: CDR1 SGHTA, CDR2 FQGNSA. The CDR3 runs to 18 residues.

This chain links TRBV7-9 with TRBJ1-1; 10 positions match TRBD1. The germline V gene encodes CDR1 SEHNR and CDR2 FQNEAQ (reference sequence). V gave up 5 bases and J gave up 7 bases; unmatched junction bases: 10. This CDR3 contains 15 residues. The CDR3 protein is CASSRTPGQGIEAFF. The CDR3 DNA reads TGTGCCAGCAGCAGAACCCCGGGACAGGGGATTGAAGCTTTCTTT.

The chain has TRBV4-1 and TRBJ1-6, with a possible D match to TRBD1 (5 bases). V lost 0 bases to trimming and J lost 4 bases, with 13 bases between them. The CDR3 consists of 17 residues. From germline, CDR1 is MGHRA and CDR2 YSYEKL. The DNA for the CDR3 is TGCGCCAGCAGCCAAGATCCGCAGGGTGCATATAATTCACCCCTCCACTTT. Amino acid sequence: CASSQDPQGAYNSPLHF.

CDR3 in DNA: TGTGCCAGCAGCCAAGGTTGGGGGGTCGTAGAGACCCAGTACTTC. Protein sequence: CASSQGWGVVETQYF. The rearrangement uses TRBV14 and TRBJ2-5, with D perhaps matching TRBD2 (6 bases). Germline CDR1 SGHDN, CDR2 FVKESK. Between the trimmed V and J ends, which lost 1 base and 4 bases, there was a span of 13 bases. CDR3 length equals 15 residues.

The gene calls are TRBV4-3 and TRBJ2-7; D may correspond to TRBD1 or TRBD2 (5 bases each). In germline, CDR1 is LGHNA, CDR2 YSLEER. V was clipped by 0 bases and J by 3 bases, with 12 bases between them. This CDR3 region has 15 residues. CDR3 DNA sequence: TGCGCCAGCAGCCAAGACGTGTTTGGGGGCTACGAGCAGTACTTC. Its translation is CASSQDVFGGYEQYF.

The rearrangement uses TRBV18 and TRBJ2-3; 9 nucleotides align to TRBD2. Germline values: CDR1 KGHSH, CDR2 LQKENI. The V and J ends lost 3 bases and 7 bases, in that order; junction bases with no gene match: 11. This CDR3 is 16 amino acids long. The CDR3 nucleotides read TGTGCCAGCTCACCGCGGGGGGGCGTGGCTGTGCATACGCAGTATTTT. Translated: CASSPRGGVAVHTQYF.

The chain recombines TRBV19 with TRBJ2-3, with D possibly TRBD2 on 6 matching bases. The V gene's germline CDR1 is LNHDA and CDR2 SQIVND (reference sequence). The V and J ends lost 6 bases and 0 bases respectively, with 13 bases between them. This CDR3 has 15 amino acids. The DNA of the CDR3 is TGTGCCAGTAGAAACCGGGACTTTAGCACAGATACGCAGTATTTT. It specifies CASRNRDFSTDTQYF.

This clone is a singleton in its sample. The V gene is TRBV21-1, the J gene TRBJ1-1. TRBV21-1 is deemed a pseudogene. CDR3 size: 21 residues. Written as DNA, the CDR3 is TGTGCCAGCAGCAAAGAGGCTCGTTATGGGGGGGGATCCTTTTCGAACACTGAAGCTTTCTTT. Residues: CASSKEARYGGGSFSNTEAFF.

V gene TRBV5-1 combines with J gene TRBJ1-4, with 9 bases that match TRBD1. Germline CDR1 and CDR2: SGHRS and YFSETQ. CDR3 length: 14 residues. V was pared by 7 bases and J by 7 bases, with 8 bases of the junction left unmatched. CDR3 protein: CASRLWTGVEKLFF. The CDR3 nucleotides read TGCGCCAGCCGGCTGTGGACAGGGGTTGAAAAACTGTTTTTT.

This sequence joins TRBV2 and TRBJ2-3; D is tentatively TRBD1 or TRBD2 (8 bases each). Trimming removed 11 bases from V and 3 bases from J, with 18 bases in between. CDR1 is SNHLY and CDR2 is FYNNEI in the germline V gene. This CDR3 has 14 amino acids. CDR3: CASGGGGYTDTQYF. In DNA form, the CDR3 reads TGTGCCTCAGGGGGCGGGGGGTATACAGATACGCAGTATTTT.